These 20 T cell receptor beta chains were all obtained from the same sample, sequenced in a study of Graves' ophthalmopathy and Graves' hyperthyroidism. RNA transcripts provided the template for amplifying TCR beta CDR3 regions. In the first round, RT-PCR was carried out with HTBI primers, and a multiplex PCR formed the second round. Each CDR3 protein gets one entry after TCRdb re-called the multiplex PCR reads with MiXCR. The sample holds about 480,000 distinct CDR3 sequences, approximately 15% seen once. Sequences were obtained from blood. The receptors stem from a woman younger than 45 with Graves' ophthalmopathy.

There are many counts of this clonotype. The chain couples TRBV15 to TRBJ2-2; 8 nucleotides match TRBD2. The V gene end was trimmed by 2 bases and the J gene end by 2 bases; junction bases not matched to a gene: 4. Germline V gene data show CDR1 as LNHNV and CDR2 as YYDKDF (reference sequence). CDR3 length: 16 amino acids. The CDR3 loop reads CATSRPAGVNTGELFF. The CDR3 DNA follows: TGTGCCACCAGCAGACCAGCGGGAGTTAACACCGGGGAGCTGTTTTTT.

Ten or more counts support this clonotype. The V gene is TRBV7-9, the J gene TRBJ2-5, with D possibly being TRBD2 (6 bases). CDR3 size: 13 residues. Looked up from germline, CDR1 is SEHNR and CDR2 is FQNEAQ (reference sequence). Trimming shortened V by 5 bases and J by 2 bases, and 9 bases separated the two germline ends. CDR3 in DNA: TGTGCCAGCAGCATGGGGAGGCAAGAGACCCAGTACTTC. Translated, it gives CASSMGRQETQYF.

This clonotype was seen many times. This chain uses TRBV18 with TRBJ2-7; TRBD1 matches 10 bases. V shed 3 bases, J shed 3 bases, and the junction held 8 bases outside the gene matches. The CDR3 is 16 residues long. Germline CDR1 and CDR2: KGHSH and LQKENI. The CDR3 DNA follows: TGTGCCAGCTCACCTCCCGGGACAGGGGTTCTCTACGAGCAGTACTTC. The encoded protein is CASSPPGTGVLYEQYF.

This clonotype was seen more than once but under ten times. The CDR3 DNA follows: TGTGCCTGGGGGAAGGTGTGGACTGAAGCTTTCTTT. This encodes CAWGKVWTEAFF. V gene TRBV30 combines with J gene TRBJ1-1; unclear D gene. Germline V gene data show CDR1 as GTSNPN and CDR2 as SVGIG (reference sequence). This CDR3 spans 12 amino acids. Deletions cut 5 bases from V and 5 bases from J, with 12 bases between.

This clonotype has more than one count but fewer than ten. The chain links TRBV4-1 to TRBJ2-2; TRBD2 matches 10 bases. Per the germline V gene, CDR1 is MGHRA and CDR2 is YSYEKL. Trimming at V came to 3 bases and at J to 5 bases, leaving 9 bases not matched to a gene. The CDR3 spans 17 residues. The CDR3 loop is CASSHSGTSVYTGELFF. The DNA of the CDR3 is TGCGCCAGCAGCCATTCCGGGACTAGCGTGTATACCGGGGAGCTGTTTTTT.

Ten or more counts support this clonotype. This sequence joins TRBV10-3 and TRBJ2-3; 7 bases agree with TRBD2. The CDR3 runs 13 residues. With V trimmed by 4 bases and J by 3 bases, 1 base remained unmatched. Germline CDR1 ENHRY, CDR2 SYGVKD. CDR3 in DNA: TGTGCCATCAGTGGCGGGGGAACAGATACGCAGTATTTT. This sequence encodes CAISGGGTDTQYF.

This clonotype was seen repeatedly, ten times or more. V gene TRBV7-2 combines with J gene TRBJ2-5; 11 bases match TRBD2. CDR1 is SGHTA and CDR2 is FQGNSA in the germline V gene. The V and J ends lost 2 bases and 4 bases, in that order; junction bases with no gene match: 3. The CDR3 covers 15 residues. The CDR3 bases are TGTGCCAGCAGCTTACCGACTAGCGGGACAGAGACCCAGTACTTC. Its protein is CASSLPTSGTETQYF.

There are many counts of this clonotype. The V gene is TRBV19, the J gene TRBJ1-1; unclear D gene. The CDR3 consists of 14 residues. V lost 3 bases to trimming and J lost 0 bases, with 8 bases between them. Germline loops: CDR1 LNHDA, CDR2 SQIVND (reference sequence). The CDR3 reads CASSMGGMNTEAFF. DNA of the CDR3: TGTGCCAGTAGTATGGGAGGGATGAACACTGAAGCTTTCTTT.

In this sample, this clonotype turned up many times. CDR3 residues: CASSGPPYTF. The CDR3 coding sequence is TGTGCCAGCAGCGGGCCCCCCTACACCTTC. This chain uses TRBV6-1 with TRBJ1-2, with D unresolved. Trimming took off 6 bases at V and 10 bases at J, with 9 bases between the two ends. The CDR3 runs 10 residues. CDR1 and CDR2 (germline): MNHNS, SASEGT.

This clonotype was picked up many times. This sequence joins TRBV5-5 and TRBJ2-2, with a tentative D call TRBD2 (6 bases). V gave up 0 bases and J gave up 5 bases, with 14 bases separating them. The germline V gene encodes CDR1 SGHKS and CDR2 YYEKEE (reference sequence). The CDR3 is 16 amino acids. CDR3 loop: CASSLAWLGGTGELFF. Written as DNA, the CDR3 is TGTGCCAGCAGCTTGGCCTGGCTAGGAGGGACCGGGGAGCTGTTTTTT.

This clonotype was observed many times. This sequence joins TRBV7-9 and TRBJ1-2; D unclear. Trimming pared 4 bases from V and 8 bases from J, leaving 8 bases between. The CDR3 extends over 11 amino acids. Germline V gives CDR1 SEHNR, CDR2 FQNEAQ (reference sequence). The CDR3 sequence: CASSSRTGYTF. The CDR3, as DNA: TGTGCCAGCAGCTCCCGTACCGGCTACACCTTC.

This clonotype was observed many times. This chain connects TRBV12-3 or TRBV12-4 to TRBJ2-4; D perhaps matches TRBD1 (5 bases). The CDR3 consists of 14 residues. Trimming shortened V by 5 bases and J by 8 bases, and 16 bases separated the two germline ends. CDR3: CASSPLGQGDIQYF. For the CDR3, the DNA is TGTGCCAGCAGTCCCCTAGGGCAGGGCGACATTCAGTACTTC.

This clonotype has a count of ten or more. V and J are TRBV6-1 and TRBJ1-6; 8 bases are shared with TRBD1. With 6 bases clipped from V and 9 bases from J, the junction kept 7 bases outside the gene matches. Germline CDR1 reads MNHNS; CDR2 reads SASEGT. The CDR3 consists of 14 residues. The CDR3 bases are TGTGCCAGCAGGAAGACAGGGGAGGGTTCACCCCTCCACTTT. Translated: CASRKTGEGSPLHF.

At least ten counts were recorded for this clonotype. V and J are TRBV2 and TRBJ1-2; TRBD1 matches 11 bases. Germline V gives CDR1 SNHLY, CDR2 FYNNEI. The CDR3 is 15 residues long. V dropped 6 bases and J dropped 4; count of bases not matched to a gene: 7. The CDR3 nucleotides read TGTGCCAGCAGCCTAGCCGGACAGGGGGCCTATGGCTACACCTTC. As protein: CASSLAGQGAYGYTF.

This clonotype came up many times. This chain uses TRBV12-3 or TRBV12-4 with TRBJ1-2; D call uncertain. With 2 bases removed from V and 7 bases from J, the gap between germline ends came to 17 bases. The CDR3 is 15 residues long. The CDR3 loop reads CASSLSQPLDVGYTF. CDR3 DNA: TGTGCCAGCAGTTTAAGTCAGCCGTTGGATGTTGGCTACACCTTC.

There are many counts of this clonotype. This chain uses TRBV4-1 with TRBJ1-6, with no clear D. The germline V gene has CDR1 MGHRA and CDR2 YSYEKL. The CDR3 extends over 18 amino acids. The V end lost 4 bases, the J end lost 7 bases, and 23 bases lay between the germline ends. In nucleotides, the CDR3 is TGCGCCAGCAGCCGGACTAACCCGGCGGACTCGGGCAATTCACCCCTCCACTTT. Translating gives CASSRTNPADSGNSPLHF.

V gene TRBV7-2 combines with J gene TRBJ1-2; D is perhaps TRBD1 (5 bases). The length of the CDR3 is 14 residues. Germline CDR1 and CDR2: SGHTA and FQGNSA. V lost 6 bases and J 4 bases, leaving 15 bases between the germline ends. The CDR3 here is CASSVGGTVYGYTF. Written as DNA, the CDR3 is TGTGCCAGCAGTGTCGGAGGGACCGTCTATGGCTACACCTTC. Full variable domain (remainder filled in from reference TRBV7-2 and TRBJ1-2): GAGVSQSPSNKVTEKGKDVELRCDPISGHTALYWYRQSLGQGLEFLIYFQGNSAPDKSGLPSDRFSAERTGGSVSTLTIQRTQQEDSAVYLCASSVGGTVYGYTFGSGTRLTVV.

This chain connects TRBV6-2 or TRBV6-3 to TRBJ1-5, with 9 bases matching TRBD1. The CDR3 totals 16 residues. Germline assignment: CDR1 MNHEY and CDR2 SVGEGT. The V segment lost 6 bases and the J segment 1 base; nucleotides outside the gene matches: 7. The DNA for the CDR3 is TGTGCCAGCAGACTGGGACAGGGTACAAGCAATCAGCCCCAGCATTTT. It specifies CASRLGQGTSNQPQHF.

Many counts were recorded for this clonotype. The chain uses TRBV6-5 and TRBJ2-7, with TRBD2 identical over 7 bases. CDR1 MNHEY and CDR2 SVGAGI come from the germline V gene. The CDR3 runs to 16 residues. V shed 4 bases, J shed 4 bases, and the junction held 13 bases outside the gene matches. CDR3 sequence reads: CASSWTRGRIGYEQYF. CDR3 in DNA: TGTGCCAGCAGTTGGACACGCGGGAGAATTGGGTACGAGCAGTACTTC.

The sample holds many counts of this clonotype. This chain connects TRBV10-3 to TRBJ2-7; 10 positions agree with TRBD1. V lost 10 bases, J lost 4 bases, and 7 bases stayed unmatched. CDR3 size: 13 residues. Germline assignment: CDR1 ENHRY and CDR2 SYGVKD. CDR3 coding DNA: TGTGCCACCTCCGGACAGGGGGATTACGAGCAGTACTTC. The encoded protein is CATSGQGDYEQYF.